The sample holds many counts of the clone carrying this T cell receptor beta chain. TCRdb independently ran MiXCR on the RT-PCR reads; one entry per CDR3 protein. This sample has about 680,000 distinct CDR3 sequences, with 13% to 15% found just once. The CDR3 consists of 13 residues. Germline V gene lookup returns CDR1 MNHEY and CDR2 SVGAGI. Trimming cost V 6 bases and J 2 bases, with 9 bases left between them. The chain recombines TRBV6-5 with TRBJ2-3; D tentatively fits TRBD1 or TRBD2 (5 bases each). The clonotype originates from a female donor in good health, serving as a healthy control. Sequencing input: memory CD4+ T cells from blood. The CDR3 DNA sequence: TGTGCCAGCAGATGGGGGAACACAGATACGCAGTATTTT. Translated: CASRWGNTDTQYF.